This TCR beta chain was sequenced during a study of T cells in Graves' hyperthyroidism and ophthalmopathy. General observations from the study: The model made its ophthalmopathy prediction, and onset followed a median approximately 6 months later.

On this clonotype itself: Antigen: not known.

The investigators amplified TCR beta CDR3 regions from RNA transcripts. The TCR CDR3 first-round RT-PCR relied on the HTBI primer set. TCRdb recomputed calls from the multiplex PCR reads with MiXCR, one row per CDR3 protein. Altogether 300,000 to 450,000 distinct CDR3 sequences are present, about 15% being singletons, with the ten largest covering around a fifth. This CDR3 spans 13 amino acids. V lost 7 bases, J lost 0 bases, and 9 bases lay in between. In germline, CDR1 is WNHNN, CDR2 SYGVQD (reference sequence). Input material: blood. The TCR sequence derives from a woman in her thirties with Graves' ophthalmopathy. V is TRBV10-1 and J is TRBJ1-1; D is undetermined. CDR3 nucleotide sequence: TGCGCCAGCACCGTCGACCTGAACACTGAAGCTTTCTTT. It codes for CASTVDLNTEAFF.